Following are 14 T cell receptor beta chains from one sample sequenced in a study of human T cells and chemical hapten exposure. The time point denotes: patch test 2, 6 weeks after DPC sensitization. Indicated treatment: therapeutic diphenylcyclopropenone sensitization with weekly scalp DPC. TCRdb re-called the RACE reads through MiXCR, storing one row per CDR3 protein. The table has about 140,000 distinct CDR3 sequences, about 12% seen once. This specimen consisted of whole blood, obtained in connection with sensitization to the hapten diphenylcyclopropenone (DPC). All receptors derive from a woman between 45 and 60 years old with alopecia areata. Some clones in this sample may be carry-over from other donors' samples.

The chain couples TRBV2 to TRBJ2-5; no clear D gene. This CDR3 region has 12 residues. V lost 7 bases to trimming and J lost 5 bases, with 11 bases between them. CDR1 and CDR2 from the germline V gene are SNHLY and FYNNEI. CDR3 loop: CASTLGWETQYF. CDR3 nucleotide sequence: TGTGCCAGCACCCTGGGGTGGGAGACCCAGTACTTC.

There are a few counts of this clonotype. J is TRBJ2-3 and V is TRBV20-1; D remains ambiguous. The CDR3 totals 16 residues. Per germline, CDR1 DFQATT and CDR2 SNEGSKA (reference sequence). V shed 5 bases and J shed 6 bases, with 24 bases lying between them. This chain's CDR3 is CSAGLGRRSLGDTQYF. CDR3 DNA: TGCAGTGCTGGGCTCGGTAGGCGGTCCCTGGGGGATACGCAGTATTTT.

The rearrangement uses TRBV11-2 and TRBJ2-7; 9 nucleotides align to TRBD2. V trimming: 5 bases; J trimming: 2 bases; junction bases outside the gene matches: 16. The CDR3 runs 18 residues. CDR1 and CDR2 from the germline V gene are SGHAT and FQNNGV. The CDR3 protein is CASSPSFGLSGRAYEQYF. DNA of the CDR3: TGTGCCAGCAGCCCTTCCTTCGGGCTTAGCGGGAGAGCCTACGAGCAGTACTTC.

This clonotype came up many times. The chain employs TRBV6-2 or TRBV6-3 and TRBJ2-1; 13 nucleotides match TRBD2. This CDR3 is 16 amino acids long. CDR1 is MNHEY and CDR2 is SVGEGT in the germline V gene. The V segment lost 2 bases and the J segment 11 bases; nucleotides outside the gene matches: 9. The CDR3 DNA is TGTGCCAGCAGTTACGAGTCGGGACTAGCGGGGTATAAGCAGTTCTTC. It codes for CASSYESGLAGYKQFF.

In this sample, this clonotype turned up many times. V is TRBV29-1 and J is TRBJ2-7; 13 bases are shared with TRBD2. J gave up 1 base and V 2 bases, and 11 bases lay outside the gene matches. Germline CDR1 and CDR2: SQVTM and ANQGSEA. The CDR3 sequence is 18 residues long. The CDR3 bases are TGCAGCGTTGAATATTCCAAGGGACTAGCGGGATGGTCCTACGAGCAGTACTTC. Translation: CSVEYSKGLAGWSYEQYF.

The J gene is TRBJ2-5, the V gene TRBV5-1; the match to TRBD2 covers 12 bases. Germline V CDR1 and CDR2: SGHRS, YFSETQ. This CDR3 has 16 residues. V was pared by 4 bases and J by 5 bases, with 9 bases of the junction left unmatched. The chain's CDR3 is CASSTALAGGGETQYF. The CDR3 DNA reads as TGCGCCAGCAGCACCGCACTAGCGGGAGGAGGCGAGACCCAGTACTTC.

This clonotype was seen ten or more times. The genes are TRBV24-1 and TRBJ2-1; TRBD2 agrees at 10 bases. The V gene's germline CDR1 is KGHDR and CDR2 SFDVKD. J gave up 9 bases and V 8 bases, and 9 bases lay outside the gene matches. The CDR3 spans 14 residues. Here the CDR3 reads CATKALAGAGEQFF. CDR3 coding DNA: TGTGCCACCAAGGCTCTAGCGGGAGCAGGTGAGCAGTTCTTC.

This clonotype was found a few times. The V call is TRBV19, the J call TRBJ2-5, with a possible D match to TRBD2 (7 bases). The CDR3 is made up of 14 amino acids. Trimming cost V 5 bases and J 1 base, with 11 bases left between them. Germline CDR1 is LNHDA and CDR2 is SQIVND (reference sequence). DNA for the CDR3: TGTGCCAGTAGTCGGGGGGCTTTCCAAGAGACCCAGTACTTC. Its translation: CASSRGAFQETQYF.

This clonotype has just a few counts. An end of the junction does not agree with germline; a read error may underlie this. J is TRBJ2-5 and V is TRBV7-7; D gene uncertain. The CDR3 runs to 14 residues. The germline gives CDR1 SSHAT, CDR2 FNYEAQ (reference sequence). The CDR3: CASSPTGRLETQYF. The CDR3 coding sequence is TGTGCTAGCAGCCCAACCGGCCGGTTAGAGACCCAGTACTTC.

This clonotype was counted many times. The rearrangement joins TRBV29-1 to TRBJ2-3; D possibly uses TRBD1 or TRBD2 (6 bases each). Trimming shortened V by 2 bases and J by 4 bases, and 16 bases separated the two germline ends. This CDR3 comprises 15 residues. In germline, CDR1 is SQVTM, CDR2 ANQGSEA. The DNA of the CDR3 is TGCAGCGTTGAAAACCCGGCAGGGGAGGCAGATACGCAGTATTTT. It codes for CSVENPAGEADTQYF.

Many counts were recorded for this clonotype. The rearrangement joins TRBV5-4 to TRBJ2-1; D gene ambiguous. Between the trimmed V and J ends, which lost 0 bases and 8 bases, there was a span of 6 bases. The V gene's germline CDR1 is SGHNT and CDR2 YYREEE (reference sequence). The CDR3 totals 12 residues. The DNA for the CDR3 is TGTGCCAGCAGCTTGGCCGGGTATGAGCAGTTCTTC. It is translated as CASSLAGYEQFF.

This clonotype was seen ten or more times. This rearrangement joins TRBV5-1 to TRBJ2-2; a weak D match, TRBD1 (5 bases). This CDR3 is built from 15 residues. The germline V gene has CDR1 SGHRS and CDR2 YFSETQ. V shed 6 bases and J shed 3 bases, with 15 bases lying between them. In DNA, the CDR3 is TGCGCCAGCACCAAGGTGCAGGGCGACACCGGGGAGCTGTTTTTT. It translates to CASTKVQGDTGELFF.

This clonotype was recorded a few times. The chain couples TRBV12-3 or TRBV12-4 to TRBJ2-5; 12 nucleotides line up with TRBD1. The CDR3 consists of 15 residues. J gave up 5 bases and V 6 bases, and 7 bases lay outside the gene matches. CDR3 coding DNA: TGTGCCAGCAGCTCGGGACAGGGGGCATCGGAGACCCAGTACTTC. Residues: CASSSGQGASETQYF.

The table lists this clonotype with many counts. The gene calls are TRBV30 and TRBJ2-2; D ambiguous. Trimming left V 4 bases short and J 5 bases short, with 11 bases between. Germline CDR1 and CDR2: GTSNPN and SVGIG (reference sequence). The CDR3 is 13 amino acids. The CDR3 spells CAWTVQRTGELFF. CDR3 bases: TGTGCCTGGACAGTTCAAAGGACCGGGGAGCTGTTTTTT.